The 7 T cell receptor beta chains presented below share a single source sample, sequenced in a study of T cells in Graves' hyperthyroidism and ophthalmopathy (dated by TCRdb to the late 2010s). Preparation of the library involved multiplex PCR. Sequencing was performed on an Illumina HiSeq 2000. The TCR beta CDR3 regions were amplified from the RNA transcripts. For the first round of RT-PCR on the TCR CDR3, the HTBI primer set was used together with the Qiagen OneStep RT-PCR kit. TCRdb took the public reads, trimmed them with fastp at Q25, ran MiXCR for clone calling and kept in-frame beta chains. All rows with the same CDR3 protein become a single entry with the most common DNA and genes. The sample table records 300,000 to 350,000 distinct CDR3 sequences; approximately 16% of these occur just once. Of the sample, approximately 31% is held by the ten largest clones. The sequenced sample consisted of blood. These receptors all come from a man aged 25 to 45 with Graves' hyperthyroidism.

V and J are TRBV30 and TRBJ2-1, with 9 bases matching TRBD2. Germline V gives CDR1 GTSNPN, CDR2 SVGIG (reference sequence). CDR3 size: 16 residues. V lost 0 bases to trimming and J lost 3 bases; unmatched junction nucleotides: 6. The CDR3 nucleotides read TGTGCCTGGAGTGTAAATAGCGGGAGTTTCTACAATGAGCAGTTCTTC. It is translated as CAWSVNSGSFYNEQFF.

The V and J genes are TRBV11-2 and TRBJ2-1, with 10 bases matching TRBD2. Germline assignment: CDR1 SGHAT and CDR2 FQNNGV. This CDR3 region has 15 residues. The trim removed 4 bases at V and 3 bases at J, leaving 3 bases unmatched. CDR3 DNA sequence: TGTGCCAGCAGCTCTATAGCGGGAGGCTACAATGAGCAGTTCTTC. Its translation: CASSSIAGGYNEQFF.

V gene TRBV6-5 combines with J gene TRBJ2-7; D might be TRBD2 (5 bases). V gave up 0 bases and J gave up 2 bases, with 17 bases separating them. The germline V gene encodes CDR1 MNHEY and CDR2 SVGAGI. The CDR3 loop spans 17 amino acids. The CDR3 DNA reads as TGTGCCAGCAGTTACTCGATAGCGACTCAAAGACCCTACGAGCAGTACTTC. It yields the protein CASSYSIATQRPYEQYF.

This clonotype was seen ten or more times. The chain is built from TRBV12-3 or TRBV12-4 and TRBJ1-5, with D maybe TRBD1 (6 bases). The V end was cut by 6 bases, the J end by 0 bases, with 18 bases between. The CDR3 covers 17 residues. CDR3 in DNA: TGTGCCAGCAGCCCCTCCTGGGACACCTTTAGCAATCAGCCCCAGCATTTT. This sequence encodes CASSPSWDTFSNQPQHF.

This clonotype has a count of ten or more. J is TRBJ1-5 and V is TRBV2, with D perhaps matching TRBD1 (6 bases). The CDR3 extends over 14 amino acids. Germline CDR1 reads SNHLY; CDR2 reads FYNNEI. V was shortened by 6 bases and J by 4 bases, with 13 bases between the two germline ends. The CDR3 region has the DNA TGTGCCAGCAGCCGGACCAGGGGTAATCAGCCCCAGCATTTT. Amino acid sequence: CASSRTRGNQPQHF.

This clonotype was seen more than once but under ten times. CDR3 sequence: CASRTGITGELFF. CDR3 nucleotide sequence: TGTGCCAGTCGGACGGGGATCACCGGGGAGCTGTTTTTT. This sequence joins TRBV28 and TRBJ2-2; D possibly corresponds to TRBD2 (5 bases). The CDR3 has 13 amino acids. V lost 9 bases, J lost 4 bases, and 12 bases lay in between. CDR1 and CDR2 (germline): MDHEN, SYDVKM.

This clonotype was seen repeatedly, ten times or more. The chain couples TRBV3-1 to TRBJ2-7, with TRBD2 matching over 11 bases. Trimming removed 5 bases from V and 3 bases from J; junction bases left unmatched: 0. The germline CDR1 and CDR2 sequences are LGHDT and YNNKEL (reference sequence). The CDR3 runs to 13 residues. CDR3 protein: CASSGTSGYEQYF. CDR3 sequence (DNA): TGTGCCAGCAGCGGGACTAGCGGCTACGAGCAGTACTTC.